The clone carrying this T cell receptor (beta chain) is a singleton in its sample. What it binds is not known. The input for sorted-subset replicate PCRs was around 0.2 ug DNA, tens of thousands of T cell genomes. TCRdb's table, derived via immunoSEQ multiplex PCR, lists solely in-frame clones and lacks some. The table shows roughly 1,000,000 clones, with more than 75% occurring only once. This sample is part of a study of shared clonotypes between healthy human individuals. Points from the study as a whole: The generation probabilities recorded for non-shared clonotypes fell below those of clonotypes shared by all four donors.

Germline assignment: CDR1 SGHTA and CDR2 FQGNSA. This CDR3 has 11 residues. Trimming pared 5 bases from V and 7 bases from J, leaving 3 bases between. V and J are TRBV7-2 and TRBJ1-6; unclear D gene. The TCR was taken from a man aged 18 to 30 in good health. Some clones in this sample may be carry-over from other donors' samples. The sample taken for sequencing was memory CD4+ T cells from PBMCs. Indicated subset: CD45RA-negative fraction. CDR3 sequence: CASSTNSPLHF. The CDR3 nucleotides are TGTGCCAGCAGCACCAATTCACCCCTCCACTTT.